The clone carrying this TCR beta chain occurred a few times. The antigen is unknown. The investigators reverse transcribed all of the isolated RNA, so they sequenced expressed TCRB transcripts. Data came from immunoSEQ multiplex PCR; TCRdb stores just in-frame clones and leaves some out. The data show roughly 350,000 clones, with around 10% seen just once and about 0.6% held by the top ten. The sample is drawn from a study of beta chain features in type 1 diabetes. Notes on the study in general: In every one of the four CD4+ subsets, TCRB CDR3s were moderately but significantly shorter in Type 1 diabetes patients.

V gave up 7 bases and J gave up 5 bases; unmatched junction bases: 8. Germline CDR1 is SGHVS and CDR2 is FNYEAQ. This CDR3 is 15 amino acids long. V gene TRBV7-6 combines with J gene TRBJ2-1; 10 nucleotides agree with TRBD1. The sample was central memory CD4+ T cells from blood. This clonotype was sampled from a man aged 25-45 years with type 1 diabetes. The DNA for the CDR3 is TGTGCCAGCACCGTCCGGGACAGGGGCGACAATGAGCAGTTCTTC. It yields the protein CASTVRDRGDNEQFF.